Given below is one T cell receptor (beta chain) in context. Its specificity is unknown. The table came from immunoSEQ multiplex PCR; TCRdb's copy has only in-frame clones and leaves some out. The data contain about 37,000 clones, 70% to 85% of them seen just once; the ten biggest clones take up roughly a sixth. This sample is part of a study of PD-L1 blockade in urothelial cancer. Regarding the study as a whole: Blood clones associated with the tumor expanded more at 3 weeks in durable-benefit patients.

Germline V CDR1 and CDR2: SEHNR, FQNEAQ (reference sequence). Trimming took 5 bases from V and 0 from J; bases not matched to a gene: 10. The CDR3 has 17 amino acids. The source material was PBMCs, sampled around atezolizumab (anti-PD-L1) treatment. This chain links TRBV7-9 with TRBJ2-3; TRBD2 matches 8 bases. The receptor's source is a man in his 60s with urothelial cancer. Here the CDR3 reads CASSQGELAVSTDTQYF. The DNA for the CDR3 is TGTGCCAGCAGCCAAGGGGAACTAGCGGTAAGCACAGATACGCAGTATTTT.